This paragraph reports one T cell receptor (beta chain). Its specificity is not known. The assay was immunoSEQ multiplex PCR, and TCRdb's table has in-frame clones only and misses some. Of about 130,000 clones listed, roughly 79% are singletons. Trimming took off 0 bases at V and 3 bases at J, with 8 bases between the two ends. The CDR3 length is 15 residues. Per germline, CDR1 MNHNY and CDR2 SVGAGI (reference sequence). This entry is derived from a study of cytomegalovirus exposure and HLA in healthy donors. Points from the study as a whole: The study listed about 150 cytomegalovirus-associated TCR beta chains. A few CMV-associated chains proved CMV antigen-specific in vitro.

The J gene is TRBJ1-4, the V gene TRBV6-6; possibly TRBD1 for D (5 bases). The sequenced sample consisted of PBMCs. The clonotype comes from a man between 25 and 39 years old in good health and CMV-seropositive. CDR3 in DNA: TGTGCCAGCAGTTACTCTCGGGGGGCTAATGAAAAACTGTTTTTT. It specifies CASSYSRGANEKLFF.